Detailed here is one T cell receptor (beta chain). The identical CDR3 is also encoded by other nucleotide sequences in the sample. CDR1 SQVTM and CDR2 ANQGSEA come from the germline V gene. The CDR3 is 13 residues long. V was clipped by 4 bases and J by 4 bases; unmatched bases: 3. In the PCR, 60 Vbeta and 13 Jbeta primers were used. Here immunoSEQ multiplex PCR was the method, and the copy in TCRdb shows in-frame clones only, minus some. The sample totals roughly 34,000 clones. This record belongs to a study of cytomegalovirus exposure and HLA in healthy donors. This clonotype was sampled from a man in his forties in good health and CMV-seronegative. The chain has TRBV29-1 and TRBJ1-2; 10 bases fit TRBD1. The sequenced material came from PBMCs. CDR3 sequence reads: CSVGTGGIYGYTF. The CDR3 bases are TGCAGCGTTGGGACAGGGGGAATCTATGGCTACACCTTC.